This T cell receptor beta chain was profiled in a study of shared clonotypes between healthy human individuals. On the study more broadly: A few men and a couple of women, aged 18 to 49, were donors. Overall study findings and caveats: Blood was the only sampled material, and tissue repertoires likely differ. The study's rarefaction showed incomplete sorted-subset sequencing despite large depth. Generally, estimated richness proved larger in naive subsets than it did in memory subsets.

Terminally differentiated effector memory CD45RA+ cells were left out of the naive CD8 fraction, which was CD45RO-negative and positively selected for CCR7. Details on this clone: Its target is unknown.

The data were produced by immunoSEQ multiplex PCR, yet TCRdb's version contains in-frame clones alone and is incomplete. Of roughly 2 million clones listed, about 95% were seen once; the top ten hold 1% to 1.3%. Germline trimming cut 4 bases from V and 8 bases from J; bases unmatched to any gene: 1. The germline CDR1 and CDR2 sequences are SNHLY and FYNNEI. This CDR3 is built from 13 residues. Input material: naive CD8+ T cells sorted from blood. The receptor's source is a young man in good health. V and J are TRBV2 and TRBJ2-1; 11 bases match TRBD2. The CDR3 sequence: CASSVGLADEQFF. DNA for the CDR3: TGTGCCAGCAGTGTGGGACTAGCGGATGAGCAGTTCTTC.